The TCR beta chain under discussion was sequenced for a study of T-cell reconstitution after alpha-beta-depleted transplantation in children. The library targeted TCRbeta and was prepared with unique molecular identifiers. TCRdb itself ran the PCR reads through MiXCR, one entry per CDR3 protein. Of about 300,000 distinct CDR3 sequences in the sample, about a tenth were seen once. At least ten counts were recorded for this clonotype. Antigen unknown. CDR3 length: 16 residues. Per the germline V gene, CDR1 is SGHAT and CDR2 is FQNNGV. The V end was cut by 5 bases, the J end by 2 bases, with 15 bases between. Study conclusions and caveats: T-cell counts and diversity at one year following transplant were attributed mainly to newly produced T cells.

The chain combines TRBV11-2 with TRBJ2-2; D not certain. The sequence was obtained from a boy under two years old with acute myeloid leukemia, due to receive a stem cell transplant. Sequencing used PBMCs, obtained before TCRalphabeta/CD19-depleted stem cell transplant. In DNA form, the CDR3 reads TGTGCCAGCAGCCTCCTGGGTAGCTTTAACACCGGGGAGCTGTTTTTT. Translation: CASSLLGSFNTGELFF. Variable domain in full (rest from reference TRBV11-2 and TRBJ2-2): EAGVAQSPRYKIIEKRQSVAFWCNPISGHATLYWYQQILGQGPKLLIQFQNNGVVDDSQLPKDRFSAERLKGVDSTLKIQPAKLEDSAVYLCASSLLGSFNTGELFFGEGSRLTVL.